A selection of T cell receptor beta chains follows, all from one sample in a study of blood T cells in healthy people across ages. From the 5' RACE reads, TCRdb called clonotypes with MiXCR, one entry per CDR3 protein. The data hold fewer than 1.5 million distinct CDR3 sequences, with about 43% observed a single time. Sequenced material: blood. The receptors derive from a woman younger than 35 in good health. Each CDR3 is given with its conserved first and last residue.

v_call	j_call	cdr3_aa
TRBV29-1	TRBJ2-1	CSVEVSGREETQFF
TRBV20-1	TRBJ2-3	CSAGSRVADTQYF
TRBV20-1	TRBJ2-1	CSARDGLQAEQFF
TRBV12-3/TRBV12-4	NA	CASLFSRSVGIGETQYF
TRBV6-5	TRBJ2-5	CASQVSGRETQYF
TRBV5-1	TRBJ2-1	CASSTLASSNEQFF
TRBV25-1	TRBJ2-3	CASSEYKALAATDTQYF
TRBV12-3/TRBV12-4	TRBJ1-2	CASSPEPRTYGYTF
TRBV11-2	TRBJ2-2	CASGRGGTTGELFF
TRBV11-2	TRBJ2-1	CASSLDLGGEQFF
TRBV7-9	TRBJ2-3	CATRLGVGTDTQYF
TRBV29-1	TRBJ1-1	CSVEPVLNTEAFF
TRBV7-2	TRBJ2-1	CASSLGPQDEVNEQFF
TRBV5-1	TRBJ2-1	CASSLPRALAGNEQFF